The entry below gives a single TCR beta chain sequence along with its context. The antigen this receptor binds is unknown. Base qualities are not at hand, and no much larger clone is one base apart. The data originate from a study of blood T cell repertoires in COVID-19 (TCRdb year 2020). The study in broad terms: Samples from collaborators originated in the United States, Italy and Spain and spanned both the acute and convalescent phases of COVID-19. Where HLA class I and class II types were available, the types were taken from metadata supplied by the sample provider, not from assay-based typing. A freely available public database, intended as a resource for researchers studying the immune response to SARS-CoV-2, is where the repertoires were released. Samples came from the ongoing ImmuneRACE study (first 160 participants) plus 1,254 subjects from 6 global collaborators. The material from the prospective study consisted of cDNA or gDNA derived from T cells, B-cell-depleted T cells, or PBMCs. The sample metadata nearly always contained a de-identified subject ID, COVID-19 status, age in years and sex. Deeply sampled blood TCRbeta repertoires from subjects exposed to, actively infected with, or recovered from COVID-19 were included in the dataset. What the authors observed across the whole study: How much clinical and demographic metadata was included differed by source and by participant, and the metadata was provided uncurated.

TCRbeta CDR3 regions were amplified from genomic DNA by means of the immunoSEQ Assay, a bias-controlled multiplex PCR. In the source study's methods: The number of nucleated cells in each sample was estimated by amplification of reference gene primers within the assay. To quantify the absolute abundance of each unique TCRbeta CDR3 rearrangement, sequence reads were collapsed and filtered. For each sample, productive Simpson clonality was calculated as the square root of Simpson's diversity index over productive rearrangements. What TCRdb holds here is the immuneACCESS table cut down to in-frame rearrangements. Part of the clones is not present; checked against another copy, under half of the missing clones reflect an unresolved V gene, and the others are unexplained. The DNA was the basis for D and trimming; V, J and clone size are from that table. Counted in this sample were approximately 320,000 clones; roughly nine tenths of them appeared once. The top ten clonotypes cover around 10% of the sample.

V is reduced by 2 bases and J by 9 bases, leaving a spacing of 8 bases between them. From its cysteine to its phenylalanine, the CDR3 spans 13 amino acids. The retained sequence is limited to the CDR3, 39 bases, with the frame set at the first base. One collaborating source in Seattle enrolled patients while the patients were actively infected and followed the patients over time throughout the course of disease. Collaborating institutions collected whole blood in K2EDTA tubes following their own protocols. For TCRbeta analysis, collaborators shipped samples in one of three forms: frozen whole blood, isolated PBMCs, or DNA extracted from either of those sample types.

The chain is assembled from TRBV12-3 or TRBV12-4 and TRBJ1-6; 5 matching bases give a weak D call of TRBD1. Input material: peripheral blood. This sequence was found in a woman aged 25-40 years with COVID-19, enrolled during active disease. CDR3 region: CASSLTRVSPLHF. The sequenced DNA is TGTGCCAGCAGTTTAACCAGGGTTTCACCCCTCCACTTT.